This TCR beta chain emerged from a study of shared clonotypes between healthy human individuals. Background on the study: Every donor yielded three CD4 naive, three CD4 memory, two CD8 naive and one CD8 memory plate. Broader study findings: Expectations were that clonotype sharing among donors would be affected by sequencing depth. Clonotypes shared by all four donors outscored non-shared clonotypes in generation probability.

Remarks on this clone: Its antigen is not identified.

V dropped 4 bases and J dropped 3 bases, with 13 bases sitting between them. The CDR3 sequence is 15 residues long. Looked up from germline, CDR1 is SEHNR and CDR2 is FQNEAQ (reference sequence). Per the authors' pipeline: In the immunoSEQ data, sequences were junction-only and lacked quality scores, so filtering differed. The protocol was immunoSEQ multiplex PCR, while the TCRdb copy is restricted to in-frame clones and leaves out a portion. V and J calls and clone size follow that table, whereas D and trimming were derived from the DNA. The data show roughly 590,000 clones, around 95% seen once. Naive CD8 isolation took CD45RO-negative cells positively selected for CCR7 and excluded terminally differentiated effector memory CD45RA+ cells.

The receptor was isolated from a woman in her 30s in good health. What was sequenced was naive CD8+ T cells sorted from blood. The chain couples TRBV7-9 to TRBJ2-1; D gene unclear. The DNA for the CDR3 is TGTGCCAGCAGCTCCCTTCGGACGGTCTACAATGAGCAGTTCTTC. The encoded protein is CASSSLRTVYNEQFF.